This T cell receptor (beta chain) was identified during a study of CD8 T cells in ankylosing spondylitis. Study observations and caveats: Disease-linked clones were reportedly significantly enriched in matched ankylosing spondylitis synovial fluid. One TCR beta motif, made up of several highly homologous variants, appeared characteristic of ankylosing spondylitis blood.

This clonotype turned up a few times. What it binds is not known. The V and J ends lost 3 bases and 3 bases respectively, with 15 bases between them. The CDR3 spans 16 residues. A quantitative 5'-RACE method, one with molecular barcodes, was used to make TCR beta libraries. TCRdb passed the 5' RACE reads through MiXCR, listing each CDR3 protein once. The sample includes tens of thousands of distinct CDR3 sequences, 9% of them seen just once. The clonotype originates from a male donor with ankylosing spondylitis. V and J are TRBV12-3 or TRBV12-4 and TRBJ1-5; TRBD1 might be the D (6 bases). The sample was blood, either unsorted or a sorted T cell fraction (not recorded which). CDR3: CASSFGGLRSNQPQHF. The CDR3 nucleotides read TGTGCCAGCAGTTTCGGGGGCCTGAGGTCCAATCAGCCCCAGCATTTT.